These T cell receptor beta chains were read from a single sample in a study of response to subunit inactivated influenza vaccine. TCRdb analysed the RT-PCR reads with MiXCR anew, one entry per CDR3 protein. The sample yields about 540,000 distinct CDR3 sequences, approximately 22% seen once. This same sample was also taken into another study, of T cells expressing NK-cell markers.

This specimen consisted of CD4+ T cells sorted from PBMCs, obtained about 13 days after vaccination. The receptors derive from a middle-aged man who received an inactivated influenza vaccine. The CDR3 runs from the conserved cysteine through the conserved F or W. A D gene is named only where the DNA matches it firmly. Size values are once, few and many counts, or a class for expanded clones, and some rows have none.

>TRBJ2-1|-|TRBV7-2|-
CASSLRGTPGYNEQFF
TGTGCCAGCAGCTTACGGGGGACTCCTGGCTACAATGAGCAGTTCTTC
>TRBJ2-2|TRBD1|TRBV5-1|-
CASSLGQGWVYTGELFF
TGCGCCAGCAGCTTGGGACAGGGATGGGTTTATACCGGGGAGCTGTTTTTT
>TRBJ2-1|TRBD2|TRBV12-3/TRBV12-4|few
CASSSPRLAGDNYWEQFF
TGTGCCAGCAGTTCACCCAGACTAGCGGGGGACAACTACTGGGAGCAGTTCTTC
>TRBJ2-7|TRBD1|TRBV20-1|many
CSASGTGGEQYF
TGCAGTGCTTCCGGGACAGGGGGCGAGCAGTACTTC
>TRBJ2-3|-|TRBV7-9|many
CASTTGLKSTDTQYF
TGTGCCAGCACCACCGGACTGAAGAGCACAGATACGCAGTATTTT
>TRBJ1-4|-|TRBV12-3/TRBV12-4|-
CASSIGGRVEKLFF
TGTGCCAGCAGTATTGGGGGCCGTGTAGAAAAACTGTTTTTT
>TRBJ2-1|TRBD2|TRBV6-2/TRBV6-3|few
CASSHRLAGGGNEQFF
TGTGCCAGCAGTCACAGACTAGCGGGAGGGGGAAATGAGCAGTTCTTC
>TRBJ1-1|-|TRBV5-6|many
CASSWEGTGGTEAFF
TGTGCCAGCAGCTGGGAAGGGACGGGAGGGACTGAAGCTTTCTTT
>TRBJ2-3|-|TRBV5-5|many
CASSFFLGGTDTQYF
TGTGCCAGCAGCTTTTTCCTTGGGGGCACAGATACGCAGTATTTT
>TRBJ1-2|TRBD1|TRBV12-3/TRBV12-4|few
CASSPWTGGSYGYTF
TGTGCCAGCAGTCCGTGGACAGGGGGTAGCTATGGCTACACCTTC
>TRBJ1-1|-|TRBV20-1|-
CSATGHMNTEAFF
TGCAGTGCTACAGGCCACATGAACACTGAAGCTTTCTTT
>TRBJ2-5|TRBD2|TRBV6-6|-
CASSKGTRETQYF
TGTGCCAGCAGTAAAGGGACTAGGGAGACCCAGTACTTC
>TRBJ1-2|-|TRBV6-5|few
CASSYRHGGGTNYGYTF
TGTGCCAGCAGTTACCGCCATGGGGGAGGAACTAACTATGGCTACACCTTC
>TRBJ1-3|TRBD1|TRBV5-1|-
CASSSGTAGNTIYF
TGCGCCAGCAGCTCAGGGACAGCTGGAAACACCATATATTTT
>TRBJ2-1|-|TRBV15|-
CATSSGGGQPLYNEQFF
TGTGCCACCAGCTCAGGAGGTGGGCAGCCGCTCTACAATGAGCAGTTCTTC
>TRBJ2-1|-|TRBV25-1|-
CASRGVEQFF
TGTGCCAGCAGAGGAGTTGAGCAGTTCTTC
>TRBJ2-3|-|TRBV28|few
CASTRRDTQYF
TGTGCCAGCACCCGTCGAGATACGCAGTATTTT
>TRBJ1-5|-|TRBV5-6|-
CASSLRGPGTQHF
TGTGCCAGCAGTTTACGGGGACCCGGGACACAACATTTT
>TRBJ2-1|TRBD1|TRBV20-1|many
CSAGSGTGVYNEQFF
TGCAGTGCTGGATCCGGGACAGGGGTTTACAATGAGCAGTTCTTC
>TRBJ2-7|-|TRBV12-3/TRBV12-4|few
CASSQTGTVYEQYF
TGTGCCAGCAGCCAGACGGGAACCGTATACGAGCAGTACTTC
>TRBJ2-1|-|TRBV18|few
CASSPPVRRNEQFF
TGTGCCAGCTCACCACCGGTGCGGCGGAATGAGCAGTTCTTC
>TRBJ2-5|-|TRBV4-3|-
CASSPWAAGVGETQYF
TGCGCCAGCAGCCCTTGGGCCGCGGGCGTTGGGGAGACCCAGTACTTC
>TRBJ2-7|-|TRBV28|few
CASSFGITYEQYF
TGTGCCAGCAGTTTCGGCATAACCTACGAGCAGTACTTC
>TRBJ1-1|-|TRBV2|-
CASSDSRAEAFF
TGTGCCAGCAGTGATTCTAGGGCTGAAGCTTTCTTT
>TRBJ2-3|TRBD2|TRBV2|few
CASRRGLAGSDTQYF
TGTGCCAGCAGGCGGGGACTAGCTGGGTCAGATACGCAGTATTTT
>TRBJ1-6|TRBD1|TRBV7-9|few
CATKTGGSYNSPLHF
TGTGCCACCAAAACAGGGGGCTCCTATAATTCACCCCTCCACTTT
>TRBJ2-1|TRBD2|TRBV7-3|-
CASSLTSSGRAHEQFF
TGTGCCAGCAGCTTAACATCCAGCGGGAGGGCACATGAGCAGTTCTTC
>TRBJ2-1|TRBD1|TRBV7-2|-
CASSTRDRGNEQFF
TGTGCCAGCAGCACCCGGGACAGGGGAAATGAGCAGTTCTTC
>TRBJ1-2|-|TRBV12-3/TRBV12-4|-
CASSPSRYGYTF
TGTGCCAGCAGCCCCTCTCGTTATGGCTACACCTTC
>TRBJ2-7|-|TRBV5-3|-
CARSLRPRREQYF
TGTGCCAGAAGCCTCCGACCTCGTCGGGAGCAGTACTTC
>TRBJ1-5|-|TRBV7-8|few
CASSEGLKEQPQHF
TGTGCCAGCAGCGAGGGACTCAAAGAGCAGCCCCAGCATTTT
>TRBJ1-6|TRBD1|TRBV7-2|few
CATARDRGNSPLHF
TGTGCCACCGCCCGGGACAGGGGCAATTCACCCCTCCACTTT
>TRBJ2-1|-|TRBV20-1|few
CSARDRHSTWNEQFF
TGCAGTGCTAGAGATCGACACTCCACGTGGAATGAGCAGTTCTTC
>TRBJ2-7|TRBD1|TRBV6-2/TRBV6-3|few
CASSYDRDRLNYEQYF
TGTGCCAGCAGTTACGATCGGGACAGGTTGAACTACGAGCAGTACTTC
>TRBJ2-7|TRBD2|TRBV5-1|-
CASTMGRAGTYEQYF
TGCGCCAGCACCATGGGGAGGGCTGGAACCTACGAGCAGTACTTC
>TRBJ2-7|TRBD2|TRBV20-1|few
CSASLTSGRVHEQYF
TGCAGTGCTAGCCTCACTAGCGGGAGGGTCCACGAGCAGTACTTC
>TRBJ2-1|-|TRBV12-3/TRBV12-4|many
CASSSGLFDEQFF
TGTGCCAGCAGTTCGGGACTCTTCGATGAGCAGTTCTTC
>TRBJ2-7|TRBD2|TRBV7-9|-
CASSLFSSGLYEQYF
TGTGCCAGCAGCTTATTCTCTAGCGGGTTATACGAGCAGTACTTC
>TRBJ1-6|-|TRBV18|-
CASSYSNSPLHF
TGTGCCAGCTCATATTCGAATTCACCCCTCCACTTT
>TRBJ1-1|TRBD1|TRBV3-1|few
CASSQAWTGRNTEAFF
TGTGCCAGCAGCCAAGCCTGGACAGGGCGGAACACTGAAGCTTTCTTT
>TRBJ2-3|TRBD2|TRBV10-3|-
CAITGGITDTQYF
TGTGCCATCACGGGGGGGATCACAGATACGCAGTATTTT
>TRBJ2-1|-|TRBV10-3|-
CAIGELVLNEQFF
TGTGCCATCGGGGAGCTTGTACTCAATGAGCAGTTCTTC
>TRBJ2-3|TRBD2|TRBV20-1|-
CSARSASGSIPDTQYF
TGCAGTGCTAGATCCGCTAGCGGGAGTATCCCAGATACGCAGTATTTT